This TCR beta chain was identified during a study of blood T cell repertoires in COVID-19. Study details: Material from acute and convalescent COVID-19 was sourced from the United States, Italy and Spain.

This table comes from immunoSEQ multiplex PCR, and its TCRdb copy is limited to in-frame clones, with some not included. This table has 210,000 or so clones, under 85% appearing once. This CDR3 contains 15 residues. V shed 6 bases and J shed 3 bases, with 14 bases lying between them. Germline V CDR1 and CDR2: SGHAT, FQNNGV. This sequence originates from a woman older than 75 with COVID-19, enrolled during active disease. Input material: peripheral blood. The chain has TRBV11-2 and TRBJ2-2; weak D call: TRBD2 (7 bases). DNA of the CDR3: TGTGCCAGCAGGGCGGGGGCAGGGGACACCGGGGAGCTGTTTTTT. It specifies CASRAGAGDTGELFF.